The rows below give T cell receptor beta chains drawn from one sample of a study of control samples from healthy donors and cancer patients. TCRdb's table, derived via immunoSEQ multiplex PCR, lists solely in-frame clones and lacks some. Seen here are around 50,000 clones, 80% to 95% observed once, and the top ten hold 0.8% to 1%. Sequences were obtained from PBMCs. Receptor source: a man between 25 and 39 years old with colorectal cancer. Each CDR3 is given with its conserved first and last residue. Each record gives: D gene, clone size, J gene, V gene, CDR3 length, CDR3 protein, CDR3 DNA. The D gene is left open where the match is weak. Some rows have no size entry. The others give once, few or many, or a class for an expanded clone.

-	-	TRBJ1-1	TRBV19	14	CASSDLGSPREAFF	TGTGCCAGTAGTGACCTTGGAAGTCCGCGTGAAGCTTTCTTT
-	-	TRBJ1-1	TRBV2	14	CASRGDGRSVEAFF	TGTGCCAGCAGGGGGGACGGTAGATCTGTAGAAGCTTTCTTT
-	-	TRBJ1-6	TRBV7-9	16	CASSLVLGGPISPLHF	TGTGCCAGCAGCTTAGTTCTGGGAGGGCCTATCTCACCCCTCCACTTT
TRBD2	-	TRBJ2-1	TRBV5-1	15	CASSSTGGGAYEQFF	TGCGCCAGCAGCTCTACTGGCGGGGGGGCCTATGAGCAGTTCTTC
-	-	TRBJ2-1	TRBV6-1	17	CASSEAGGTVGRNEQFF	TGTGCCAGCAGTGAAGCTGGGGGGACGGTGGGGCGGAATGAGCAGTTCTTC
-	-	TRBJ2-3	TRBV7-9	12	CASSLDADTQYF	TGTGCCAGCAGCTTAGATGCAGATACGCAGTATTTT
-	-	TRBJ1-1	TRBV19	14	CASSIEAWGLEAFF	TGTGCCAGTAGTATAGAGGCTTGGGGGCTTGAAGCTTTCTTT
TRBD1	-	TRBJ1-2	TRBV13	14	CASSPGQGLGGYTF	TGTGCCAGCAGCCCCGGACAGGGTTTAGGAGGCTACACCTTC
-	-	TRBJ1-1	TRBV4-2	15	CASSLFPRGSTEAFF	TGTGCCAGCAGCCTATTTCCAAGGGGTTCCACTGAAGCTTTCTTT
-	-	TRBJ1-1	TRBV6-1	14	CASSEGDDFTEAFF	TGTGCCAGCAGTGAAGGGGACGACTTCACTGAAGCTTTCTTT
-	once	TRBJ1-1	TRBV5-4	15	CASSPAWTGNTEAFF	TGTGCCAGCTCCCCCGCCTGGACGGGGAACACTGAAGCTTTCTTT
-	-	TRBJ1-2	TRBV4-1	16	CASSQAFVPTNYGYTF	TGCGCCAGCAGCCAAGCTTTCGTGCCGACTAACTATGGCTACACCTTC
TRBD1	-	TRBJ2-6	TRBV11-2	16	CASSYRGMSGANVLTF	TGTGCCAGCAGCTACAGGGGGATGTCTGGGGCCAACGTCCTGACTTTC
-	once	TRBJ1-2	TRBV7-2	18	CASSLESPMRGRDYGYTF	TGTGCCAGCAGCTTAGAATCCCCGATGAGAGGGCGGGACTATGGCTACACCTTC
-	-	TRBJ2-3	TRBV19	15	CASSIAGERTDTQYF	TGTGCCAGTAGTATAGCAGGGGAACGCACAGATACGCAGTATTTT
-	few	TRBJ1-5	TRBV12-5	16	CASGLVLGQSHQPQHF	TGTGCTAGTGGTTTGGTACTCGGGCAGTCACATCAGCCCCAGCATTTT
-	once	TRBJ2-1	TRBV7-6	15	CASSPRPRSSNEQFF	TGTGCCAGCAGCCCCCGGCCTCGGAGTTCCAATGAGCAGTTCTTC
TRBD2	once	TRBJ2-5	TRBV25-1	17	CASSDTWTSGPGETQYF	TGTGCCAGCAGTGATACGTGGACTAGCGGGCCCGGGGAGACCCAGTACTTC
-	-	TRBJ2-7	TRBV5-1	13	CASSPRQAHEQYF	TGCGCCAGCAGCCCGCGACAGGCCCACGAGCAGTACTTC
TRBD2	once	TRBJ2-5	TRBV7-2	16	CASSLWRTGGHETQYF	TGTGCCAGCAGCTTATGGCGCACGGGGGGGCACGAGACCCAGTACTTC
-	-	TRBJ1-1	TRBV5-1	14	CASSLDTTAGEAFF	TGCGCCAGCAGCCTCGACACCACAGCGGGTGAAGCTTTCTTT
-	-	TRBJ1-4	TRBV21-1	13	CASGERGAEKLFF	TGTGCCAGCGGGGAGAGGGGCGCTGAAAAACTGTTTTTT
-	-	TRBJ1-3	TRBV5-1	14	CASSLDRAGDTIYF	TGCGCCAGCAGCTTGGACAGGGCTGGGGACACCATATATTTT